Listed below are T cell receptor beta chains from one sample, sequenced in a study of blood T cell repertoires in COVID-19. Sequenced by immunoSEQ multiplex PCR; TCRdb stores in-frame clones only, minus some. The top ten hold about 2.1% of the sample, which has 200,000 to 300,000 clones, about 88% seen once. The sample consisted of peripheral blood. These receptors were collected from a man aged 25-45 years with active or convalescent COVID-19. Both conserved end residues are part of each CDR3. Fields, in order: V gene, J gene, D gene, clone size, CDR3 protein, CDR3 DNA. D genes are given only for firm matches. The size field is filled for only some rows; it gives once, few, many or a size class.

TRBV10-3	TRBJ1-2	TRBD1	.	CAISESKGAGGYTF	TGTGCCATCAGTGAGAGTAAGGGGGCTGGAGGCTACACCTTC
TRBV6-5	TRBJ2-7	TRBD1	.	CASSYSPQGAVKYF	TGTGCCAGCAGTTACTCGCCACAGGGGGCGGTGAAGTACTTC
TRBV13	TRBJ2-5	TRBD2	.	CASSIAGEETQYF	TGTGCCAGCAGCATAGCGGGGGAAGAGACCCAGTACTTC
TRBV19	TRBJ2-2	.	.	CASTSFHTGELFF	TGTGCCAGTACTTCTTTTCACACCGGGGAGCTGTTTTTT
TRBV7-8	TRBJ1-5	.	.	CASSPVQQPQHF	TGTGCCAGCAGCCCTGTCCAGCAGCCCCAGCATTTT
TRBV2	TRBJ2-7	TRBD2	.	CASSRDSPNSGGLLEQYF	TGTGCCAGCAGTCGGGACTCCCCAAATAGCGGGGGGTTGTTGGAGCAGTACTTC
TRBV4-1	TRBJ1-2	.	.	CASSQVRYLGYTF	TGCGCCAGCAGCCAAGTACGGTATTTAGGCTACACCTTC
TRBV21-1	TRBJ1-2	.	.	CASSLSGYTF	TGTGCCAGCAGCCTCTCTGGCTACACCTTC
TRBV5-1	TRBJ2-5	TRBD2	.	CASSRGLAGGGFLEQETQYF	TGCGCCAGCAGCCGCGGACTAGCGGGGGGCGGGTTTTTAGAGCAAGAGACCCAGTACTTC
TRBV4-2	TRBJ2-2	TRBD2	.	CASSHKGVTASGGPNTGELFF	TGTGCCAGCAGCCATAAGGGGGTAACGGCTAGCGGGGGACCGAACACCGGGGAGCTGTTTTTT
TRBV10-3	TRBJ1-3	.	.	CAISEVFRRELATIYF	TGTGCCATCAGTGAGGTGTTTCGGAGGGAACTGGCCACCATATATTTT
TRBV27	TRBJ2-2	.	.	CASSLGERTTGELFF	TGTGCCAGCAGTTTAGGCGAGCGGACCACCGGGGAGCTGTTTTTT
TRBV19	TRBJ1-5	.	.	CASSQTQSNQPQHF	TGTGCCAGTAGCCAGACACAAAGCAATCAGCCCCAGCATTTT
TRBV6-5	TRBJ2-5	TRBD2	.	CASSYSSGGQETQYF	TGTGCCAGCAGTTACTCTAGCGGGGGTCAAGAGACCCAGTACTTC
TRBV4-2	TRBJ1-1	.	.	CASSQRQNMNTEAFF	TGTGCCAGCAGCCAGAGACAGAACATGAACACTGAAGCTTTCTTT
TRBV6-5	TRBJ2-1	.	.	CASAGFYNEQFF	TGTGCCAGCGCGGGCTTCTACAATGAGCAGTTCTTC
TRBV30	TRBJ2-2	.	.	CAWGPMSTLSGELFF	TGTGCCTGGGGACCCATGTCGACACTCTCCGGGGAGCTGTTTTTT
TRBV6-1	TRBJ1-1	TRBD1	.	CASGDRARLNTEAFF	TGTGCCAGCGGGGACAGGGCACGCCTGAACACTGAAGCTTTCTTT
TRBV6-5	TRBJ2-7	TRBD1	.	CASSYRDSQQYF	TGTGCCAGCAGTTACCGGGACAGCCAGCAGTACTTC
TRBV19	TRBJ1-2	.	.	CASRRDISNYGYTF	TGTGCCAGTAGGAGGGACATTTCTAACTATGGCTACACCTTC
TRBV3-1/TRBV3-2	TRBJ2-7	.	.	CASSQQGRNEQYF	TGTGCCAGCAGCCAACAGGGTAGGAACGAGCAGTACTTC
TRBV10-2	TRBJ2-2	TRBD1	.	CASSRQGPTNTGELFF	TGCGCCAGCAGCCGACAGGGACCCACGAACACCGGGGAGCTGTTTTTT
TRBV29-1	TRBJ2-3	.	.	CSLGARTDTQYF	TGCAGCTTGGGAGCCCGCACAGATACGCAGTATTTT
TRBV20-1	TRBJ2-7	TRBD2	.	CSASDRGGPGWWYEQYF	TGCAGTGCTAGTGATCGCGGGGGGCCAGGATGGTGGTACGAGCAGTACTTC
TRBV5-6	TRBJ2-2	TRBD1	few	CASTGTGYEGNTGELFF	TGTGCCAGCACCGGGACAGGGTACGAGGGTAACACCGGGGAGCTGTTTTTT
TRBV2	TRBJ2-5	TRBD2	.	CASRRTSGGAGETQYF	TGTGCCAGCAGAAGGACTAGCGGGGGGGCCGGGGAGACCCAGTACTTC
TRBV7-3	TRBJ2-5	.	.	CASSLRGLDQETQYF	TGTGCCAGCAGCTTAAGGGGCCTCGACCAAGAGACCCAGTACTTC
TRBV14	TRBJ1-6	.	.	CASSRANSGNSPLHF	TGTGCCAGCAGCCGAGCTAATTCGGGGAATTCACCCCTCCACTTT
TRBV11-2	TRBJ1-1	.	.	CASSSQGNTEAFF	TGTGCCAGCAGCTCTCAGGGAAACACTGAAGCTTTCTTT
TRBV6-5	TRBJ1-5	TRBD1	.	CASSSNRGQPQHF	TGTGCCAGCAGTTCGAACAGGGGCCAGCCCCAGCATTTT
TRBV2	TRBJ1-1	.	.	CASSEEGLSTEAFF	TGTGCCAGCAGTGAAGAAGGACTAAGCACTGAAGCTTTCTTT
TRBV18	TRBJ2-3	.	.	CASSRASNTDTQYF	TGTGCCAGCTCACGGGCCAGCAACACAGATACGCAGTATTTT
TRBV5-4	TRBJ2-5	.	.	CASSFLADTQETQYF	TGTGCCAGCAGCTTTTTAGCGGACACTCAAGAGACCCAGTACTTC
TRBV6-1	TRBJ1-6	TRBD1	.	CASSEFGGQGVRSALHF	TGTGCCAGCAGTGAATTTGGTGGACAGGGGGTACGTAGCGCCCTCCACTTT